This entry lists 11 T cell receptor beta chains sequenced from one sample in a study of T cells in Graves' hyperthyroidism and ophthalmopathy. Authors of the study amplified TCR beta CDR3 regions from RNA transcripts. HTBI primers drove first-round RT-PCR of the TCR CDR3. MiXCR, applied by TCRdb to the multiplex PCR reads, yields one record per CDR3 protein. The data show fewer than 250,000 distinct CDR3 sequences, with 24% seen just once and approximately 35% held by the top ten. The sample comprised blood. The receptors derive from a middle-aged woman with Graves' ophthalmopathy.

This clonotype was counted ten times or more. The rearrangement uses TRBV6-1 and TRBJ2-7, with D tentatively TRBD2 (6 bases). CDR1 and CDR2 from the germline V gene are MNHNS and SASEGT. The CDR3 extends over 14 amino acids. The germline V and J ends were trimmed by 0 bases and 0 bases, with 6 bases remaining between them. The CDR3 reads CASSEAGGSYEQYF. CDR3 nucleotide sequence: TGTGCCAGCAGTGAAGCCGGGGGCTCCTACGAGCAGTACTTC.

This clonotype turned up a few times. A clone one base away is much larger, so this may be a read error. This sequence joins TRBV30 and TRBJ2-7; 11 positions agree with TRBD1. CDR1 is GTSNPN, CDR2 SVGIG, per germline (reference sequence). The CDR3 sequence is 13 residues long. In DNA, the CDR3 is TGTTCCTGGGTGGGACAGGGGGCCTACGAGCAGTACTTC. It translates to CSWVGQGAYEQYF.

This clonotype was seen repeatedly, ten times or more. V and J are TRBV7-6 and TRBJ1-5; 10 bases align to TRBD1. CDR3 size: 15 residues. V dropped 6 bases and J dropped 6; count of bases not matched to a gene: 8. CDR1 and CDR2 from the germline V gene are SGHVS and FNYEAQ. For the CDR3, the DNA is TGTGCCAGCAGTTCGGGACAGGGGTTTAGTCAGCCCCAGCATTTT. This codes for CASSSGQGFSQPQHF.

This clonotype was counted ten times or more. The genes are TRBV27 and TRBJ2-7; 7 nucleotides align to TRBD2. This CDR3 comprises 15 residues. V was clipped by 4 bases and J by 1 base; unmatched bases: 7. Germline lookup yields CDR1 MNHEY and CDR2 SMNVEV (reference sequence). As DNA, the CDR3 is TGTGCCAGCAGTTGGGGGGAGGGACCGTCCTACGAGCAGTACTTC. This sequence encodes CASSWGEGPSYEQYF.

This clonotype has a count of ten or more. CDR3 region: CASSQDRSFTGELFF. The DNA for the CDR3 is TGCGCCAGCAGCCAAGATAGGAGTTTCACCGGGGAGCTGTTTTTT. The rearrangement joins TRBV4-1 to TRBJ2-2, with unresolved D. CDR3 size: 15 residues. Germline values: CDR1 MGHRA, CDR2 YSYEKL. The V end was cut by 0 bases, the J end by 4 bases, with 9 bases between.

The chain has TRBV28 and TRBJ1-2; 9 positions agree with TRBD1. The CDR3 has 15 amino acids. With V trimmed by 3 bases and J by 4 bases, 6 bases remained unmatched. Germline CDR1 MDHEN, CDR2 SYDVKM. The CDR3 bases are TGTGCCAGCAGTTTCCCTAGACAGGGGGGCTATGGCTACACCTTC. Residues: CASSFPRQGGYGYTF.

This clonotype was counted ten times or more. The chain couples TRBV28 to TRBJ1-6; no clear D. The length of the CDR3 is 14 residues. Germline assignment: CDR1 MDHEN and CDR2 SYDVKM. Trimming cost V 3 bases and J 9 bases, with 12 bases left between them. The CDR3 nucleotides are TGTGCCAGCAGTTTGCCAGGTTCGGGTTCACCCCTCCACTTT. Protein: CASSLPGSGSPLHF.

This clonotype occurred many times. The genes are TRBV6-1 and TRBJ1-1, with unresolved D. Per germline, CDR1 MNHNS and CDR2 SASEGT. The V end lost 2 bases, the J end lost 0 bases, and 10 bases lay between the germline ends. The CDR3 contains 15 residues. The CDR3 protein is CASSESAAMNTEAFF. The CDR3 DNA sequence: TGTGCCAGCAGTGAATCGGCAGCCATGAACACTGAAGCTTTCTTT.

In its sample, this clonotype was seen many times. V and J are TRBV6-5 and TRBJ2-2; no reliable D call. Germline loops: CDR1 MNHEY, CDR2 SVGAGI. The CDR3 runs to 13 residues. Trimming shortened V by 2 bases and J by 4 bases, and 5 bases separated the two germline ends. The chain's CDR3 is CASSYASTGELFF. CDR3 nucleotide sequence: TGTGCCAGCAGTTACGCGAGCACCGGGGAGCTGTTTTTT.

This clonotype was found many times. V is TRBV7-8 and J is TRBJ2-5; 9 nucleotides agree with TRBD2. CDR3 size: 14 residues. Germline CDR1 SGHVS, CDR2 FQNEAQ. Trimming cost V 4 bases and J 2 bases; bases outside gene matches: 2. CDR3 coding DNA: TGTGCCAGCAGCTCCACTAGCGGGCAAGAGACCCAGTACTTC. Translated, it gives CASSSTSGQETQYF.

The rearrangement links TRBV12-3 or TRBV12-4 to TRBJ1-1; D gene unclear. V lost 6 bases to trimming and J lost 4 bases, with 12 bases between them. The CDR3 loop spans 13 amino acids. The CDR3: CASSQEVRTEAFF. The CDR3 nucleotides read TGTGCCAGCAGCCAGGAGGTTCGCACTGAAGCTTTCTTT.